The following is a TCR beta chain sequence with its context. Clones were sequenced by immunoSEQ multiplex PCR, and TCRdb holds only the in-frame ones, with some missing. The sample contains about 85,000 clones, about 89% of which appear only once. This sample was taken from a study of T cell changes during pregnancy in multiple sclerosis. After removal of 5 bases from V and 10 bases from J, the junction contained 10 bases not matched to a gene. CDR3 size: 15 residues. CDR1 SGHTA and CDR2 FQGNSA come from the germline V gene. Source: peripheral blood, taken in the first trimester of pregnancy. The rearrangement links TRBV7-2 to TRBJ1-4; TRBD1 aligns across 10 bases. The receptor's source is a female donor with multiple sclerosis, enrolled in a pregnancy study. Here the CDR3 DNA reads TGTGCCAGCAGCAACCGTGGGACAGGGGTCGTAAAACTGTTTTTT. Residues: CASSNRGTGVVKLFF. Together with reference TRBV7-2 and TRBJ1-4, the CDR3 gives the full variable domain: GAGVSQSPSNKVTEKGKDVELRCDPISGHTALYWYRQSLGQGLEFLIYFQGNSAPDKSGLPSDRFSAERTGGSVSTLTIQRTQQEDSAVYLCASSNRGTGVVKLFFGSGTQLSVL.